The 20 T cell receptor beta chains below were found in one sample sequenced in a study of CD4 T cells in relation to SARS-CoV-2 and coronaviruses. Assay: immunoSEQ multiplex PCR; the TCRdb copy retains only in-frame clones and omits some. The sample has approximately 20,000 clones, 75% to 85% seen once. Antigens of these TCRs are unknown. The unexposed donors gave CD4+ T cells in about 2011-2019, prior to COVID-19. The cells were cultured for under twelve days before CD4+ T cells were isolated. The specimen sequenced was CD4+ T cells from PBMCs, cultured in vitro. Source of these receptors: a human donor in good health.

The chain has TRBV29-1 and TRBJ2-7; D might be TRBD2 (5 bases). Trimming removed 6 bases from V and 1 base from J, with 7 bases in between. The CDR3 extends over 11 amino acids. The germline CDR1 and CDR2 sequences are SQVTM and ANQGSEA. CDR3 residues: CSVGESYEQYF. CDR3 DNA sequence: TGCAGCGTCGGGGAATCCTACGAGCAGTACTTC.

This chain connects TRBV7-3 to TRBJ2-2; a weak D match, TRBD2 (6 bases). V was clipped by 4 bases and J by 3 bases, with 9 bases between them. The CDR3 loop spans 14 amino acids. Germline values: CDR1 SGHTA, CDR2 FQGTGA. CDR3 coding DNA: TGTGCCAGCAGCTCGGAGGGGTACACCGGGGAGCTGTTTTTT. Its translation is CASSSEGYTGELFF.

The chain uses TRBV18 and TRBJ2-5; 10 positions match TRBD1. In germline, CDR1 is KGHSH, CDR2 LQKENI. The V segment lost 0 bases and the J segment 5 bases; nucleotides outside the gene matches: 9. There are 17 residues in the CDR3. The CDR3: CASSPPADRGRGETQYF. CDR3 DNA sequence: TGTGCCAGCTCACCACCAGCCGACAGGGGGCGCGGGGAGACCCAGTACTTC.

The V call is TRBV6-1, the J call TRBJ2-2; D is unresolved. The CDR3 is 14 residues long. CDR1 MNHNS and CDR2 SASEGT come from the germline V gene. Trimming took 0 bases from V and 7 from J, leaving 9 bases between them. As DNA, the CDR3 is TGTGCCAGCAGTGAAGCGCAGTCCGTCGGGGAGCTGTTTTTT. This encodes CASSEAQSVGELFF.

The V and J genes are TRBV10-3 and TRBJ1-4; D remains unclear. CDR1 is ENHRY and CDR2 is SYGVKD in the germline V gene. This CDR3 is 12 amino acids long. The V gene lost 3 bases and the J gene lost 5 bases, with 4 bases spanning the gap. The CDR3 DNA reads TGTGCCATCAGTGAAGCCAATGAAAAACTGTTTTTT. The encoded protein is CAISEANEKLFF.

The chain has TRBV4-3 and TRBJ1-2; D is undetermined. CDR3 size: 13 residues. The ends were cut back, 1 base at V and 4 bases at J, with 7 bases in the middle. In germline, CDR1 is LGHNA, CDR2 YSLEER. CDR3 DNA: TGCGCCAGCAGCCAAGGACGGTCCTATGGCTACACCTTC. Amino acids: CASSQGRSYGYTF.

The gene calls are TRBV30 and TRBJ2-7; no definite D call. V was shortened by 4 bases and J by 7 bases, with 17 bases between the two germline ends. Germline V gene lookup returns CDR1 GTSNPN and CDR2 SVGIG (reference sequence). The CDR3 sequence is 13 residues long. DNA of the CDR3: TGTGCCTGGAAAAAGGCCAGTTTAAGGGAGCAGTACTTC. Encoded protein: CAWKKASLREQYF.

The chain uses TRBV21-1 and TRBJ2-5; the table's D call, TRBD2, was not checked against the DNA. TRBV21-1 is a pseudogene locus. The CDR3 has 18 residues. This CDR3 reads CASSKAVSSEGCVETQYF. The DNA of the CDR3 is TGTGCCAGCAGCAAAGCTGTTAGCTCCGAGGGTTGTGTGGAGACCCAGTACTTC.

The chain couples TRBV6-4 to TRBJ2-1, with 7 bases lining up with TRBD1. Germline lookup yields CDR1 MRHNA and CDR2 SNTAGT. CDR3 length: 16 amino acids. With 0 bases clipped from V and 0 bases from J, the junction kept 2 bases outside the gene matches. CDR3 nucleotide sequence: TGTGCCAGCAGTGACTCGACAGGGCGCTCCTACAATGAGCAGTTCTTC. It translates to CASSDSTGRSYNEQFF.

Only one count was recorded for this clone. The J gene is TRBJ1-1, the V gene TRBV2; D is possibly TRBD1 (5 bases). The germline V and J ends were trimmed by 6 bases and 0 bases, with 8 bases remaining between them. Per germline, CDR1 SNHLY and CDR2 FYNNEI. CDR3 length: 13 amino acids. The CDR3 DNA follows: TGTGCCAGCAGGGGGCAGATGAACACTGAAGCTTTCTTT. This sequence encodes CASRGQMNTEAFF.

V is TRBV2 and J is TRBJ2-2; D is perhaps TRBD1 (5 bases). This CDR3 is 15 amino acids long. V lost 0 bases and J lost 6, with 11 bases in between. Germline CDR1 reads SNHLY; CDR2 reads FYNNEI. CDR3 bases: TGTGCCAGCAGTGAAGCGACAGTACGGGCCGGGGAGCTGTTTTTT. Protein product: CASSEATVRAGELFF.

This clone is a singleton in its sample. This rearrangement joins TRBV27 to TRBJ1-1; D remains ambiguous. CDR3 length equals 13 residues. Trimming cost V 3 bases and J 4 bases, with 9 bases left between them. In germline, CDR1 is MNHEY, CDR2 SMNVEV (reference sequence). CDR3 DNA sequence: TGTGCCAGCAGTTTCCCCAGACGCACTGAAGCTTTCTTT. This translates into CASSFPRRTEAFF.

The genes are TRBV6-2 or TRBV6-3 and TRBJ1-2; D is perhaps TRBD1 (5 bases). Trimming took 2 bases from V and 2 from J, leaving 12 bases between them. The CDR3 has 15 amino acids. Germline CDR1 reads MNHEY; CDR2 reads SVGEGT. CDR3 protein: CASSYPGRNNYGYTF. The CDR3 DNA reads as TGTGCCAGCAGTTACCCGGGACGTAACAACTATGGCTACACCTTC.

Concerning this clone: The junction departs from the called germline gene at one end, perhaps through a read error. The chain has TRBV7-7 and TRBJ2-2; D remains ambiguous. The CDR3 sequence is 15 residues long. From germline, CDR1 is SSHAT and CDR2 FNYEAQ (reference sequence). The CDR3: CASSLLASGAGELFF. CDR3 sequence (DNA): TGTGCTAGCAGCTTGCTGGCGTCGGGCGCCGGGGAGCTGTTTTTT.

This clone was seen more than once but under ten times. The V gene is TRBV25-1, the J gene TRBJ2-1, with a weak D call TRBD2 (6 bases). Trimming left V 3 bases short and J 9 bases short, with 15 bases between. The V gene's germline CDR1 is MGHDK and CDR2 SYGVNS. This CDR3 comprises 14 residues. Here the CDR3 reads CASSDPWRDTEQFF. In nucleotides, the CDR3 is TGTGCCAGCAGTGATCCCTGGCGGGATACTGAGCAGTTCTTC.

This clone was observed a few times. The V call is TRBV28, the J call TRBJ1-1; D remains ambiguous. V lost 7 bases and J lost 5, with 17 bases in between. The CDR3 spans 14 residues. The V gene's germline CDR1 is MDHEN and CDR2 SYDVKM. CDR3 sequence reads: CASNPIGRKTEAFF. As DNA, the CDR3 is TGTGCCAGCAACCCGATCGGGAGAAAAACTGAAGCTTTCTTT.

This clone was counted only a few times. This chain uses TRBV7-2 with TRBJ2-1; 9 nucleotides align to TRBD1. CDR1 is SGHTA, CDR2 FQGNSA, per germline. The CDR3 consists of 16 residues. The V gene end was trimmed by 0 bases and the J gene end by 5 bases; junction bases not matched to a gene: 5. The CDR3: CASSLAPGTGNNEQFF. DNA of the CDR3: TGTGCCAGCAGCTTAGCGCCAGGGACAGGGAACAATGAGCAGTTCTTC.

The gene calls are TRBV5-6 and TRBJ1-3, with 9 bases fitting TRBD1. Per germline, CDR1 SGHDT and CDR2 YYEEEE. CDR3 size: 16 residues. V dropped 3 bases and J dropped 0; count of bases not matched to a gene: 4. CDR3: CASSWGQGGSGNTIYF. Written as DNA, the CDR3 is TGTGCCAGCAGCTGGGGACAGGGAGGCTCTGGAAACACCATATATTTT.

V gene TRBV7-9 combines with J gene TRBJ1-4; possible D gene TRBD1, 5 bases. CDR3 length equals 14 residues. In germline, CDR1 is SEHNR, CDR2 FQNEAQ (reference sequence). Between the trimmed V and J ends, which lost 5 bases and 6 bases, there was a span of 13 bases. The CDR3 bases are TGTGCCAGCAGCCCCCGGGGGGTTGATGAAAAACTGTTTTTT. Translation gives CASSPRGVDEKLFF.

The rearrangement links TRBV25-1 to TRBJ1-5; D is unclear. With 7 bases removed from V and 3 bases from J, the gap between germline ends came to 4 bases. Germline V gene lookup returns CDR1 MGHDK and CDR2 SYGVNS. This CDR3 spans 11 amino acids. Here the CDR3 reads CASKINQPQHF. CDR3 nucleotide sequence: TGTGCCAGCAAAATCAATCAGCCCCAGCATTTT.